This TCR beta chain is from a study of memory CD4+ T cells and cytomegalovirus serostatus. Findings and caveats of the study: Median bootstrapped AUC for CMV status was approximately 0.94 originally, around 0.91 US-trained. The CMV-associated TCR signature appears largely within the CD4+ memory repertoire.

The sort gate was single viable CD3+CD4+CD8-CD45RO+ cells for memory CD4+ T cells. Serostatus was set by detecting CMV pp150, pp28, p38, p52 IgG. Germline CDR1 and CDR2: MDHEN and SYDVKM. This CDR3 spans 16 amino acids. V dropped 7 bases and J dropped 2 bases, with 18 bases sitting between them. For this clone: The antigen is not known.

As originally analysed: After removing out-of-frame reads, over 2 million distinct TCRbeta sequences remained. Produced via immunoSEQ multiplex PCR; TCRdb's table is partial and in-frame only. D and trimming were read from the DNA, whereas the V and J calls and clone size are those reported in that table. Of under 55,000 clones listed, more than 70% were seen once; the top ten hold roughly 2%. Sequencing was done on a sample of memory CD4+ T cells from blood. This receptor was obtained from an adult in good health and CMV-seropositive. The chain employs TRBV28 and TRBJ2-1; no reliable D call. The CDR3 DNA follows: TGTGCCAGCAAGGAGAGAGGCCTTACCACCTACAATGAGCAGTTCTTC. Its protein is CASKERGLTTYNEQFF. The entire variable domain, with the rest obtained from reference TRBV28 and TRBJ2-1, is as follows: DVKVTQSSRYLVKRTGEKVFLECVQDMDHENMFWYRQDPGLGLRLIYFSYDVKMKEKGDIPEGYSVSREKKERFSLILESASTNQTSMYLCASKERGLTTYNEQFFGPGTRLTVL.